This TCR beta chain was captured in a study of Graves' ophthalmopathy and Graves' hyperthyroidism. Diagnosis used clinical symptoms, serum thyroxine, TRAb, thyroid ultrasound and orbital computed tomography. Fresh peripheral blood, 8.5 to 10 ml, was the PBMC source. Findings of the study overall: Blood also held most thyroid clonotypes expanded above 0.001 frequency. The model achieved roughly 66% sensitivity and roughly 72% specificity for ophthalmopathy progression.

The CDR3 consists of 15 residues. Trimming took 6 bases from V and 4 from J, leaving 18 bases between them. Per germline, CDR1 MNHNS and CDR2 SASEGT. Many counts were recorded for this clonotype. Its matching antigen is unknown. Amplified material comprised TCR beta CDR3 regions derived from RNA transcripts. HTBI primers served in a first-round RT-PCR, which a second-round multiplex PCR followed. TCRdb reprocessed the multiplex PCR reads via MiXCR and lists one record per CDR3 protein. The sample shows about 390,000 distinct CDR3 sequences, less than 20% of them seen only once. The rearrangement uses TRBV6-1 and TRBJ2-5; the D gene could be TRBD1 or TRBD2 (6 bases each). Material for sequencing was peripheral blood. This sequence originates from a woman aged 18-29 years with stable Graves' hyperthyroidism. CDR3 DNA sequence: TGTGCCAGCAGCACCCCGAAGAGGGGGGCAGAGACCCAGTACTTC. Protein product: CASSTPKRGAETQYF.